These T cell receptor beta chains were read from a single sample in a study of shared clonotypes between healthy human individuals. Assay: immunoSEQ multiplex PCR; the TCRdb copy retains only in-frame clones and omits some. The sample shows approximately 2,000,000 clones, over 85% of them seen only once. Sequencing was performed on naive CD8+ T cells from PBMCs. These receptors were obtained from a man aged 18 to 29 in good health. Some clones in this sample may be carry-over from other donors' samples. The CDR3 runs from the conserved cysteine through the conserved F or W. Fields, in order: CDR3 DNA, CDR3 protein, V gene, clone size, D gene, J gene. D genes are given only for firm matches. Where a row states a size, it is once, few, many or the class of an expanded clone; other rows omit it.

cdr3_nt: TGTGCCAGCAGTGGGGGGACTAGCGGGAGTAGGTACGAGCAGTACTTC
cdr3_aa: CASSGGTSGSRYEQYF
v_call: TRBV6-1
clone_size: NA
d_call: TRBD2
j_call: TRBJ2-7

cdr3_nt: TGTGCCAGCAGTTACTCGTACGGGGAGAGCTCCTACGAGCAGTACTTC
cdr3_aa: CASSYSYGESSYEQYF
v_call: TRBV6-5
clone_size: NA
d_call: NA
j_call: TRBJ2-7

cdr3_nt: TGTGCCAGCAGATTTGGGCCGGGAGAGCAGTTCTTC
cdr3_aa: CASRFGPGEQFF
v_call: TRBV7-9
clone_size: once
d_call: NA
j_call: TRBJ2-1

cdr3_nt: TGCGCCAGCAGCCAAGATCAGAGGGGTGGCTACACCTTC
cdr3_aa: CASSQDQRGGYTF
v_call: TRBV4-1
clone_size: few
d_call: NA
j_call: TRBJ1-2

cdr3_nt: TGTGCCAGCAGCCCGGGACAGGGGGTGTATGAGCAGTTCTTC
cdr3_aa: CASSPGQGVYEQFF
v_call: TRBV2
clone_size: few
d_call: TRBD1
j_call: TRBJ2-1

cdr3_nt: TGTGCCAGCAGCCCCAGGTCGAGGGAGCAGTTCTTC
cdr3_aa: CASSPRSREQFF
v_call: TRBV5-6
clone_size: NA
d_call: NA
j_call: TRBJ2-1

cdr3_nt: TGTGCCAGCAGTTCTCCCCGGGACAGGCTCATGAGGTACGAGCAGTACTTC
cdr3_aa: CASSSPRDRLMRYEQYF
v_call: TRBV28
clone_size: once
d_call: TRBD1
j_call: TRBJ2-7

cdr3_nt: TGTGCCAGCAGCCTCGCCCCAAACAATGAGCAGTTCTTC
cdr3_aa: CASSLAPNNEQFF
v_call: TRBV7-6
clone_size: NA
d_call: NA
j_call: TRBJ2-1

cdr3_nt: TGCGCCAGCAGCACCGGGAAAAAAACAGGGGGCCCGAACACTGAAGCTTTCTTT
cdr3_aa: CASSTGKKTGGPNTEAFF
v_call: TRBV5-1
clone_size: NA
d_call: TRBD1
j_call: TRBJ1-1

cdr3_nt: TGTGCCAGTAGTACGTACTTAGCCTACGAGCAGTACTTC
cdr3_aa: CASSTYLAYEQYF
v_call: TRBV19
clone_size: once
d_call: NA
j_call: TRBJ2-7

cdr3_nt: TGTGCCAGCACCCTCGGGGCAATAGCTAACTATGGCTACACCTTC
cdr3_aa: CASTLGAIANYGYTF
v_call: TRBV9
clone_size: NA
d_call: NA
j_call: TRBJ1-2

cdr3_nt: TGCGCCAGCAGCTTTGGACAGCTCTACAATGAGCAGTTCTTC
cdr3_aa: CASSFGQLYNEQFF
v_call: TRBV5-1
clone_size: once
d_call: NA
j_call: TRBJ2-1

cdr3_nt: TGTGCCAGCAGTGACGGACTAATAGCGAACACCGGGGAGCTGTTTTTT
cdr3_aa: CASSDGLIANTGELFF
v_call: TRBV27
clone_size: NA
d_call: NA
j_call: TRBJ2-2

cdr3_nt: TGTGCCAGCAGCCTCCGGGAAGGCCACGAGCAGTACTTC
cdr3_aa: CASSLREGHEQYF
v_call: TRBV9
clone_size: NA
d_call: NA
j_call: TRBJ2-7

cdr3_nt: TGTGCCAGCAGTCCCGACGGGGGGAGGAAAAAACTGTTTTTT
cdr3_aa: CASSPDGGRKKLFF
v_call: TRBV27
clone_size: NA
d_call: NA
j_call: TRBJ1-4

cdr3_nt: TGTGCCAGTAGTATAGGTGGAATGGCGTACGAGCAGTACTTC
cdr3_aa: CASSIGGMAYEQYF
v_call: TRBV19
clone_size: NA
d_call: NA
j_call: TRBJ2-7

cdr3_nt: TGTGCCAGCAGCGGTACAGGGATTCCCTACAATGAGCAGTTCTTC
cdr3_aa: CASSGTGIPYNEQFF
v_call: TRBV9
clone_size: NA
d_call: NA
j_call: TRBJ2-1

cdr3_nt: TGCAGCGTTTGGGACCCCAGGCCCGGGGAGCTGTTTTTT
cdr3_aa: CSVWDPRPGELFF
v_call: TRBV29-1
clone_size: NA
d_call: NA
j_call: TRBJ2-2

cdr3_nt: TGTGCCAGCAGCGGGACAGACCCGTACCAAGAGACCCAGTACTTC
cdr3_aa: CASSGTDPYQETQYF
v_call: TRBV27
clone_size: NA
d_call: TRBD1
j_call: TRBJ2-5

cdr3_nt: TGCGCCAGCAGCTTATTAGGCGGACAGCGGGCAGATACGCAGTATTTT
cdr3_aa: CASSLLGGQRADTQYF
v_call: TRBV5-1
clone_size: NA
d_call: NA
j_call: TRBJ2-3

cdr3_nt: TGTGCCAGCAGCGGGACTAGCGGGAGAGAGACCCAGTACTTC
cdr3_aa: CASSGTSGRETQYF
v_call: TRBV6-6
clone_size: NA
d_call: TRBD2
j_call: TRBJ2-5

cdr3_nt: TGTGCCACCGATCGGACAGGGACAAGAAGCGAGCAGTACTTC
cdr3_aa: CATDRTGTRSEQYF
v_call: TRBV27
clone_size: once
d_call: TRBD1
j_call: TRBJ2-7

cdr3_nt: TGTGCCAGCAGGGGCGGGAGCTCCTACGAGCAGTACTTC
cdr3_aa: CASRGGSSYEQYF
v_call: TRBV28
clone_size: NA
d_call: TRBD2
j_call: TRBJ2-7

cdr3_nt: TGTGCCATCAGTGCCCCATCGGGTGGAGATACGCAGTATTTT
cdr3_aa: CAISAPSGGDTQYF
v_call: TRBV10-3
clone_size: NA
d_call: NA
j_call: TRBJ2-3

cdr3_nt: TGTGCCAGCAGTTACTCCCCGGCAGGGTCAATTGGTGGCTACACCTTC
cdr3_aa: CASSYSPAGSIGGYTF
v_call: TRBV6-5
clone_size: NA
d_call: NA
j_call: TRBJ1-2

cdr3_nt: TGTGCCAGCAGCTTAATGCCGGCAGGTGGGTACGAGCAGTACTTC
cdr3_aa: CASSLMPAGGYEQYF
v_call: TRBV11-1
clone_size: NA
d_call: NA
j_call: TRBJ2-7

cdr3_nt: TGTGCCAGCAGCCCCACGACCGTGGACAGGGCTAATGAAAAACTGTTTTTT
cdr3_aa: CASSPTTVDRANEKLFF
v_call: TRBV7-6
clone_size: NA
d_call: TRBD1
j_call: TRBJ1-4

cdr3_nt: TGTGCCAGCAGCTTAGTATGGGGGGACAGGAGCTACGAGCAGTACTTC
cdr3_aa: CASSLVWGDRSYEQYF
v_call: TRBV7-8
clone_size: NA
d_call: TRBD1
j_call: TRBJ2-7

cdr3_nt: TGTGCCAGCAGTGGCGACAGCCTCAATCAGCCCCAGCATTTT
cdr3_aa: CASSGDSLNQPQHF
v_call: TRBV27
clone_size: NA
d_call: NA
j_call: TRBJ1-5

cdr3_nt: TGTGCCAGCAGCTTCTGGGGGGCGCTTGGCGAGCAGTACTTC
cdr3_aa: CASSFWGALGEQYF
v_call: TRBV5-6
clone_size: NA
d_call: NA
j_call: TRBJ2-7

cdr3_nt: TGCGCCAGCAGTGAGCCGACGGGGGGGGTTGAAGCTTTCTTT
cdr3_aa: CASSEPTGGVEAFF
v_call: TRBV10-2
clone_size: NA
d_call: NA
j_call: TRBJ1-1

cdr3_nt: TGTGCCAGCAGCCCGAGCCCCTACAGGGCAACTAATGAAAAACTGTTTTTT
cdr3_aa: CASSPSPYRATNEKLFF
v_call: TRBV4-2
clone_size: NA
d_call: NA
j_call: TRBJ1-4

cdr3_nt: TGTGCCAGCAGCTTAGTTGTAAGGGAGAACACTGAAGCTTTCTTT
cdr3_aa: CASSLVVRENTEAFF
v_call: TRBV7-6
clone_size: NA
d_call: NA
j_call: TRBJ1-1

cdr3_nt: TGTGCCAGCAAAGAGGGCCGCGGCACTGAAGCTTTCTTT
cdr3_aa: CASKEGRGTEAFF
v_call: TRBV25-1
clone_size: once
d_call: NA
j_call: TRBJ1-1